The entry below gives a single TCR beta chain sequence along with its context. A second PCR of roughly 7 to 11 cycles used a sample-barcoded 5' primer and a J-beta primer mix. TCRdb ran MiXCR on the 5' RACE reads and lists one entry per CDR3 protein. The sample includes 750,000 to 1,000,000 distinct CDR3 sequences, roughly 28% of them seen just once. This sample was taken from a study of blood T cells in healthy people across ages. The ends were cut back, 3 bases at V and 5 bases at J, with 14 bases in the middle. CDR3 size: 14 residues. CDR1 LNHDA and CDR2 SQIVND come from the germline V gene (reference sequence). These data are also associated with another study on T cells of mothers and their children.

Sequenced: blood. This TCR was sampled from a woman between 40 and 50 years old in good health. This chain joins TRBV19 and TRBJ2-7; D might be TRBD1 or TRBD2, each matching 6 bases. CDR3 loop: CASSIRGANHEQYF. The CDR3 nucleotides are TGTGCCAGTAGTATTAGGGGGGCTAACCACGAGCAGTACTTC. Based on the CDR3 plus reference TRBV19 and TRBJ2-7, the full variable domain is DGGITQSPKYLFRKEGQNVTLSCEQNLNHDAMYWYRQDPGQGLRLIYYSQIVNDFQKGDIAEGYSVSREKKESFPLTVTSAQKNPTAFYLCASSIRGANHEQYFGPGTRLTVT.